These T cell receptor beta chains were read from a single sample in a study of T cells in tuberculosis. Sequenced by immunoSEQ multiplex PCR; TCRdb stores in-frame clones only, minus some. The profile shows about 50,000 clones, nearly 95% of them singletons. Sample: PBMCs, taken at tuberculosis diagnosis. Every receptor here comes from an adult with tuberculosis. CDR3s include the opening cysteine and the closing phenylalanine or tryptophan. The D gene is left open where the match is weak. A clone size is listed for some rows: how often the clone was seen (once, few, many), or a class if it is expanded.

j_call clone_size d_call v_call cdr3_nt cdr3_aa
TRBJ1-2 . . TRBV14 TGTGCCAGCAGCCACCAACAGGGCCTAGGCTACACCTTC CASSHQQGLGYTF
TRBJ1-1 . . TRBV4-2 TGTGCCAGCAGCCAAGACGTGAGTTACCTTGAAGCTTTCTTT CASSQDVSYLEAFF
TRBJ2-1 . . TRBV2 TGTGCCAGCAGCCCGACTAATTTGGAGCAGTTCTTC CASSPTNLEQFF
TRBJ2-7 once TRBD1 TRBV6-5 TGTGCCAGCAGTTACTCTACCAGGGGGTCCTACGAGCAGTACTTC CASSYSTRGSYEQYF
TRBJ1-2 . . TRBV28 TGTGCCAGCAGTCCACCGGGGTTGTATGGCTACACCTTC CASSPPGLYGYTF
TRBJ2-1 . TRBD1 TRBV13 TGTGCCAGCAGCTTATGGAAGGGGGCGTACAATGAGCAGTTCTTC CASSLWKGAYNEQFF
TRBJ2-1 . TRBD2 TRBV30 TGTGCCTGGACGCGGGAGTGGTCCAATGAGCAGTTCTTC CAWTREWSNEQFF
TRBJ2-3 . . TRBV9 TGTGCCAGTTTCCTAGCGTCTAGCACAGATACGCAGTATTTT CASFLASSTDTQYF
TRBJ1-1 . . TRBV29-1 TGCAGCGTTGGGAGACAGTCACCGAACACTGAAGCTTTCTTT CSVGRQSPNTEAFF
TRBJ2-7 . . TRBV14 TGTGCCAGCAGCCAAGGGTACGGTTTCCCCGAGCAGTACTTC CASSQGYGFPEQYF
TRBJ1-2 once . TRBV6-5 TGTGCCAGCAGTTACTTGGGGAGGGGGGGCGGCTACACCTTC CASSYLGRGGGYTF
TRBJ1-4 . . TRBV30 TGTGCCTGGAGTGGACAGGATGAAAAACTGTTTTTT CAWSGQDEKLFF
TRBJ2-1 . TRBD1 TRBV9 TGTGCCAGCAGCGTAGGACAGGGGGCTTCTAATGAGCAGTTCTTC CASSVGQGASNEQFF
TRBJ2-6 . . TRBV6-6 TGTGCCATCGGGGGGCGTGGGGTTGAGGCCAACGTCCTGACTTTC CAIGGRGVEANVLTF
TRBJ2-3 . . TRBV12-5 TGTGCTAGTGGTTTGGTACTTCAGGGTGGAGATACGCAGTATTTT CASGLVLQGGDTQYF
TRBJ2-7 . . TRBV28 TGTGCCAGCAGTTTAACCGGGGGAGAGGGCTACGAGCAGTACTTC CASSLTGGEGYEQYF
TRBJ2-7 . . TRBV11-2 TGTGCCAGCAGCTTAGATTGGCTAGACGACGAGCAGTACTTC CASSLDWLDDEQYF
TRBJ1-1 . . TRBV5-6 TGTGCCAGCAGCTTGGTTGGTGCAGGGAACACTGAAGCTTTCTTT CASSLVGAGNTEAFF
TRBJ2-2 . TRBD1 TRBV10-3 TGTGCCGTGACAGGGACCGGGGAGCTGTTTTTT CAVTGTGELFF
TRBJ2-2 . . TRBV6-6 TGTGCCAGCAGTTACCGGTCAGGGGCGAACACCGGGGAGCTGTTTTTT CASSYRSGANTGELFF
TRBJ1-2 . TRBD1 TRBV7-2 TGTGCCAGCAGCCTGGACAGGGTAGAGGGCTACACCTTC CASSLDRVEGYTF
TRBJ2-7 . TRBD1 TRBV18 TGTGCCAGCTCACCCGGGGGGACAGGGGGCATGAAGTACTTC CASSPGGTGGMKYF
TRBJ2-4 . TRBD2 TRBV15 TGTGCCACCAGCAGTAGTATAGCGGGAGGGTATTACGATATCCTAGCCAAAAACATTCAGTACTTC CATSSSIAGGYYDILAKNIQYF
TRBJ2-5 . TRBD1 TRBV4-3 TGCGCCAGCAGCCAAGATCTCAGGACAGGGTGGGAGACCCAGTACTTC CASSQDLRTGWETQYF
TRBJ1-2 . TRBD1 TRBV30 TGTGCCTGGAGTGCCCGACAGGGCAACTATGGCTACACCTTC CAWSARQGNYGYTF
TRBJ2-1 . . TRBV27 TGTGCCAGCAGTTTATCTGGGAGCGGATTCTACAATGAGCAGTTCTTC CASSLSGSGFYNEQFF
TRBJ2-7 . . TRBV4-2 TGTGCCAGCAGCCAAATCTCCGGCGGGGACTACGAGCAGTACTTC CASSQISGGDYEQYF